These 2 T cell receptor beta chains were all obtained from the same sample, sequenced in a study of shared clonotypes between healthy human individuals. Some clones are missing from TCRdb's copy, which holds only in-frame ones; the method was immunoSEQ multiplex PCR. Seen here are some 2.1 million clones, 85% to 95% observed once, and the top ten hold 1.1%. In the naive CD8 group, cells lacked CD45RO and were positively selected for CCR7, so terminally differentiated effector memory CD45RA+ cells were left out. The specimen was naive CD8+ T cells sorted from blood. These TCRs come from a man in his late teens or twenties in good health.

This chain joins TRBV19 and TRBJ2-7; possibly TRBD1 for D (6 bases). Looked up from germline, CDR1 is LNHDA and CDR2 is SQIVND (reference sequence). The CDR3 consists of 13 residues. Trimming removed 4 bases at V and 3 bases at J, with 10 bases between. The DNA of the CDR3 is TGTGCCAGTAGTACGGGACACTTCTACGAGCAGTACTTC. It specifies CASSTGHFYEQYF.

The table lists this clone with a count of one. The J gene is TRBJ2-7, the V gene TRBV7-9; TRBD1 agrees at 8 bases. With 5 bases clipped from V and 2 bases from J, the junction kept 5 bases outside the gene matches. CDR1 SEHNR and CDR2 FQNEAQ come from the germline V gene (reference sequence). The CDR3 is 14 amino acids. The CDR3 DNA reads as TGTGCCAGCAGCGGCGGACAGGGAACCTACGAGCAGTACTTC. Residues: CASSGGQGTYEQYF.